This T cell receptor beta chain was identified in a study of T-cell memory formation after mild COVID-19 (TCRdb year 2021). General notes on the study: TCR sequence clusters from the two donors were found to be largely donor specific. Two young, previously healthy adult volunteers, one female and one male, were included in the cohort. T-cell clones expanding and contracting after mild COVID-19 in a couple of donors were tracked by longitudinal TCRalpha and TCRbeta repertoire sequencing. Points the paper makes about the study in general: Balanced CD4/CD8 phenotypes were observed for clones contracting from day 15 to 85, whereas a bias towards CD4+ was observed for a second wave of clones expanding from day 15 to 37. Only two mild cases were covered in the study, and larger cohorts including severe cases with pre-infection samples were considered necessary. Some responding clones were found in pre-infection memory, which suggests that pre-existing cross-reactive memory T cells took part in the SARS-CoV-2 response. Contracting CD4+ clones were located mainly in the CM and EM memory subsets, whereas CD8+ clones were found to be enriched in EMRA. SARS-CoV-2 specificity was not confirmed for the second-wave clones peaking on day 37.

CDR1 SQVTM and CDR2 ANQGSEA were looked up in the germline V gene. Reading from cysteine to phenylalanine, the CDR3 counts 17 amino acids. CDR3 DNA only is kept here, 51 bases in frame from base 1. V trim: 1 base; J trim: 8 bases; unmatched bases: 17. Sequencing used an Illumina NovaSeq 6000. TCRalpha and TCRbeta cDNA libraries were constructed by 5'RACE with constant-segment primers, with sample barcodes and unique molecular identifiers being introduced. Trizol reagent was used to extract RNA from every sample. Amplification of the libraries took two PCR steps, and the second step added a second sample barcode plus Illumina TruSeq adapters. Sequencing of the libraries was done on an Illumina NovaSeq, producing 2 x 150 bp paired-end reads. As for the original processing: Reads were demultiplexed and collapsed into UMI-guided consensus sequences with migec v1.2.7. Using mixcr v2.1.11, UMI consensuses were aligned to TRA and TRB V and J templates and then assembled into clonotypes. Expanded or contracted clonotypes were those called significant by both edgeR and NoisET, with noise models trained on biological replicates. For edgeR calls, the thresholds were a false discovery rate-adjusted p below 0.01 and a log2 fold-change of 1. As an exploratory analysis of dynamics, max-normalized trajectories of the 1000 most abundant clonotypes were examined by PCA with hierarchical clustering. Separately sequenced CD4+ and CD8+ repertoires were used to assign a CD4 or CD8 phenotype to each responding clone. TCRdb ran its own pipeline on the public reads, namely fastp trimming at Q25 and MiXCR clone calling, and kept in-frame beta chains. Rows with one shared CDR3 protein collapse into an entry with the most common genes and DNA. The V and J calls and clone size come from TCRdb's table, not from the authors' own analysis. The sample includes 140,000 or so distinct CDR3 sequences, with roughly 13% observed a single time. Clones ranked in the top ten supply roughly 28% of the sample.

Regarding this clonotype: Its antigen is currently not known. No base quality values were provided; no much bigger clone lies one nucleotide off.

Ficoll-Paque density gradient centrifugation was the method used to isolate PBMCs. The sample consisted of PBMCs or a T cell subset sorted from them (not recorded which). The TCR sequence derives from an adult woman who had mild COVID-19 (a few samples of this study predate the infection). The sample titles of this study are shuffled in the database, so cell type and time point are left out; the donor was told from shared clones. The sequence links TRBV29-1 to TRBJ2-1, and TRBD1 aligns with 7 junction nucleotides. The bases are TGCAGCGTTGAAGGCGTATTGGGACAGCCCATTGGGGATGAGCAGTTCTTC. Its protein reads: CSVEGVLGQPIGDEQFF.